One sample yielded the 27 T cell receptor beta chains listed below, sequenced in a study of patients and donors after allogeneic stem cell transplantation. Via MiXCR, TCRdb re-called the RT-PCR reads, giving one row per CDR3 protein. The sample shows some 2,000 distinct CDR3 sequences, approximately 19% of them seen only once. The specimen was blood, either unsorted or a sorted T cell fraction (not recorded which). All receptors derive from a human donor who was either an allogeneic HSCT recipient or a stem cell or donor lymphocyte infusion donor (not recorded which). It is not recorded whose cells these are; they may come from a transplant donor.

This clonotype is labeled as medium-sized. The V call is TRBV5-1, the J call TRBJ2-3, with D unresolved. This CDR3 contains 14 residues. V lost 0 bases and J lost 0, with 5 bases in between. Germline lookup yields CDR1 SGHRS and CDR2 YFSETQ. CDR3 loop: CASSLGPSTDTQYF. The CDR3, as DNA: TGCGCCAGCAGCTTGGGGCCCAGCACAGATACGCAGTATTTT.

This clonotype is large (0.1 to 1%) within its sample. The rearrangement joins TRBV7-2 to TRBJ2-3; D is unresolved. This CDR3 comprises 12 residues. Germline-derived CDR1 and CDR2 are SGHTA and FQGNSA. Trimming took off 4 bases at V and 4 bases at J, with 6 bases between the two ends. CDR3 DNA sequence: TGTGCCAGCAGCTCTTGGGCAGATACGCAGTATTTT. Translating gives CASSSWADTQYF.

This clonotype was seen only a few times. The chain has TRBV7-2 and TRBJ2-1; 11 bases agree with TRBD2. The junction had 5 bases not matched to a gene; V was cut back by 2 bases and J by 8 bases. Germline V gene sequence: CDR1 SGHTA, CDR2 FQGNSA. This CDR3 spans 15 amino acids. CDR3 sequence reads: CASSLLAGGRDEQFF. CDR3 coding DNA: TGTGCCAGCAGCTTATTAGCGGGGGGGCGAGATGAGCAGTTCTTC. Based on the CDR3 plus reference TRBV7-2 and TRBJ2-1, the full variable domain is GAGVSQSPSNKVTEKGKDVELRCDPISGHTALYWYRQSLGQGLEFLIYFQGNSAPDKSGLPSDRFSAERTGGSVSTLTIQRTQQEDSAVYLCASSLLAGGRDEQFFGPGTRLTVL.

The rearrangement uses TRBV5-1 and TRBJ1-1; D call uncertain. V shed 1 base and J shed 1 base, with 5 bases lying between them. This CDR3 is 13 amino acids long. CDR1 SGHRS and CDR2 YFSETQ come from the germline V gene. The CDR3 DNA reads as TGCGCCAGCAGCTTGCAGGAGAACACTGAAGCTTTCTTT. Encoded protein: CASSLQENTEAFF.

This clonotype is categorized as large. The J gene is TRBJ1-1, the V gene TRBV5-6; D unresolved. Trimming removed 4 bases at V and 0 bases at J, with 13 bases between. CDR3 length: 15 residues. CDR1 is SGHDT and CDR2 is YYEEEE in the germline V gene. CDR3 nucleotide sequence: TGTGCCAGCAGCCCGCGGGGAGGCCTGAACACTGAAGCTTTCTTT. It yields the protein CASSPRGGLNTEAFF.

J is TRBJ2-3 and V is TRBV7-3; 8 positions agree with TRBD2. The ends lost 5 bases at V and 3 bases at J; junction bases unmatched: 4. The CDR3 has 14 residues. Germline lookup yields CDR1 SGHTA and CDR2 FQGTGA. The CDR3 region has the DNA TGTGCCAGCAGCAGGGGACTAGTAACAGATACGCAGTATTTT. Its translation: CASSRGLVTDTQYF. The full variable domain, in which reference TRBV7-3 and TRBJ2-3 provide the parts outside the CDR3, is GAGVSQTPSNKVTEKGKYVELRCDPISGHTALYWYRQSLGQGPEFLIYFQGTGAADDSGLPNDRFFAVRPEGSVSTLKIQRTERGDSAVYLCASSRGLVTDTQYFGPGTRLTVL.

The chain is built from TRBV7-3 and TRBJ2-3; D not resolved. Germline CDR1 SGHTA, CDR2 FQGTGA. Trimming cost V 3 bases and J 0 bases, with 7 bases left between them. The CDR3 runs 14 residues. The CDR3 here is CASSLGSSTDTQYF. In DNA form, the CDR3 reads TGTGCCAGCAGCTTGGGTTCTAGCACAGATACGCAGTATTTT.

In its sample, this clonotype was seen a few times. This sequence joins TRBV7-9 and TRBJ1-3; 8 bases map to TRBD1. Trimming removed 3 bases from V and 4 bases from J; junction bases left unmatched: 5. The CDR3 covers 15 residues. The germline V gene has CDR1 SEHNR and CDR2 FQNEAQ (reference sequence). The CDR3 sequence: CASSFSTGAGNTIYF. The CDR3 DNA is TGTGCCAGCAGCTTTTCGACAGGGGCCGGAAACACCATATATTTT.

This clonotype was seen only a few times. V is TRBV2 and J is TRBJ1-1; D is uncertain. Germline CDR1 reads SNHLY; CDR2 reads FYNNEI. With 4 bases removed from V and 1 base from J, the gap between germline ends came to 7 bases. The CDR3 covers 13 residues. This CDR3 is CASSGGENTEAFF. As DNA, the CDR3 is TGTGCCAGCAGTGGCGGGGAGAACACTGAAGCTTTCTTT.

By share of the sample, this clonotype is medium-sized. The chain is built from TRBV5-1 and TRBJ2-5; 7 bases agree with TRBD1. Trimming removed 5 bases from V and 0 bases from J; junction bases left unmatched: 10. The germline gives CDR1 SGHRS, CDR2 YFSETQ. CDR3 length equals 16 residues. Here the CDR3 DNA reads TGCGCCAGCAGTTCCTGGGACAGCCTGTACCAAGAGACCCAGTACTTC. Amino acid sequence: CASSSWDSLYQETQYF.

The rearrangement joins TRBV2 to TRBJ1-1; perhaps TRBD1 as D (6 bases). V was clipped by 10 bases and J by 1 base, with 13 bases between them. In germline, CDR1 is SNHLY, CDR2 FYNNEI. The CDR3 spans 13 residues. This chain's CDR3 is CATSGTQNTEAFF. The CDR3 DNA is TGTGCCACCTCCGGGACACAGAACACTGAAGCTTTCTTT.

This clonotype has just a few counts. The gene calls are TRBV27 and TRBJ2-1, with 8 bases that match TRBD2. The germline V gene has CDR1 MNHEY and CDR2 SMNVEV (reference sequence). V shed 6 bases and J 5 bases; nucleotides not matched to a gene: 12. The CDR3 has 16 residues. The CDR3 region is CASSRTSQARNNEQFF. The CDR3, as DNA: TGTGCCAGCAGCAGGACTAGCCAGGCTCGGAACAATGAGCAGTTCTTC.

V usage is TRBV6-2 or TRBV6-3 and J usage is TRBJ2-5, with D unclear. The V gene lost 7 bases and the J gene lost 7 bases, with 16 bases spanning the gap. The CDR3 consists of 13 residues. Germline V gene data show CDR1 as MNHEY and CDR2 as SVGEGT. CDR3 nucleotide sequence: TGTGCCAGCAAATCGACCGGCGATGGGACCCAGTACTTC. Protein: CASKSTGDGTQYF.

This clonotype is labeled as large. The chain couples TRBV11-2 to TRBJ2-2, with a tentative D call TRBD2 (5 bases). The V and J ends lost 4 bases and 4 bases respectively, with 13 bases between them. Per the germline V gene, CDR1 is SGHAT and CDR2 is FQNNGV. This CDR3 contains 15 residues. CDR3 DNA: TGTGCCAGCAGCTCGGACTTGGCGGGCACCGGGGAGCTGTTTTTT. Its translation is CASSSDLAGTGELFF. Based on the CDR3 plus reference TRBV11-2 and TRBJ2-2, the full variable domain is EAGVAQSPRYKIIEKRQSVAFWCNPISGHATLYWYQQILGQGPKLLIQFQNNGVVDDSQLPKDRFSAERLKGVDSTLKIQPAKLEDSAVYLCASSSDLAGTGELFFGEGSRLTVL.

The V call is TRBV10-3, the J call TRBJ2-7; 9 nucleotides align to TRBD1. V was clipped by 5 bases and J by 0 bases; unmatched bases: 8. The CDR3 is 16 residues long. Germline lookup yields CDR1 ENHRY and CDR2 SYGVKD. The CDR3 loop reads CAISRAGTGTSYEQYF. The CDR3, as DNA: TGTGCCATCAGTCGAGCCGGGACAGGGACCTCCTACGAGCAGTACTTC.

V and J are TRBV20-1 and TRBJ1-1; 7 bases map to TRBD1. The ends lost 5 bases at V and 13 bases at J; junction bases unmatched: 10. The V gene's germline CDR1 is DFQATT and CDR2 SNEGSKA (reference sequence). This CDR3 has 11 residues. As DNA, the CDR3 is TGCAGTGCTGTAGACAGGGATTTTGGTTTCTTT. As protein: CSAVDRDFGFF.

CDR3 bases: TGCAGTGCTAGAGAATATGATACTGAAAAACTGTTTTTT. Translation: CSAREYDTEKLFF. J is TRBJ1-4 and V is TRBV20-1; D not certain. Trimming took off 0 bases at V and 7 bases at J, with 9 bases between the two ends. The CDR3 is 13 residues long. Per the germline V gene, CDR1 is DFQATT and CDR2 is SNEGSKA (reference sequence).

The rearrangement links TRBV9 to TRBJ1-1, with D unclear. The ends were cut back, 7 bases at V and 5 bases at J, with 18 bases in the middle. CDR3 length equals 14 residues. Germline V gene data show CDR1 as SGDLS and CDR2 as YYNGEE. CDR3 residues: CASQSLIGGTEAFF. In DNA form, the CDR3 reads TGTGCCAGCCAGAGTCTTATTGGTGGAACTGAAGCTTTCTTT.

This clonotype is medium-sized (0.01 to 0.1%) by share. This chain links TRBV2 with TRBJ1-1; D not certain. This CDR3 is built from 13 residues. Germline CDR1 reads SNHLY; CDR2 reads FYNNEI. The V end lost 3 bases, the J end lost 1 base, and 6 bases lay between the germline ends. The CDR3 coding sequence is TGTGCCAGCAGTGAGCTGCCGAACACTGAAGCTTTCTTT. Amino acids: CASSELPNTEAFF.

This clonotype is medium-sized. The chain is built from TRBV6-6 and TRBJ2-7, with D hard to call. Germline lookup yields CDR1 MNHNY and CDR2 SVGAGI (reference sequence). CDR3 length equals 12 residues. Trimming removed 2 bases at V and 3 bases at J, with 5 bases between. CDR3 nucleotide sequence: TGTGCCAGCAGTTACGCCGGCTACGAGCAGTACTTC. Translating gives CASSYAGYEQYF.

This clonotype counts as medium-sized. The CDR3 loop is CASSEGQGVSYEQYF. CDR3 bases: TGTGCCAGCAGCGAGGGACAGGGGGTATCCTACGAGCAGTACTTC. This chain joins TRBV9 and TRBJ2-7; 11 bases map to TRBD1. The V and J ends lost 3 bases and 1 base, in that order; junction bases with no gene match: 3. Germline V gene data show CDR1 as SGDLS and CDR2 as YYNGEE. The CDR3 sequence is 15 residues long. Full variable domain (missing parts from reference TRBV9 and TRBJ2-7): DSGVTQTPKHLITATGQRVTLRCSPRSGDLSVYWYQQSLDQGLQFLIQYYNGEERAKGNILERFSAQQFPDLHSELNLSSLELGDSALYFCASSEGQGVSYEQYFGPGTRLTVT.

V is TRBV7-3 and J is TRBJ2-3; weak D call: TRBD2 (5 bases). CDR3 length: 16 residues. Germline lookup yields CDR1 SGHTA and CDR2 FQGTGA. Between the trimmed V and J ends, which lost 2 bases and 0 bases, there was a span of 12 bases. CDR3 DNA sequence: TGTGCCAGCAGCTTAGGTCGGGGAACTAGCACAGATACGCAGTATTTT. Translation: CASSLGRGTSTDTQYF.

The genes are TRBV18 and TRBJ2-5; no definite D call. CDR1 is KGHSH and CDR2 is LQKENI in the germline V gene. The CDR3 consists of 12 residues. Trimming took off 5 bases at V and 1 base at J, with 5 bases between the two ends. The CDR3 coding sequence is TGTGCCAGCTCAAGCGCCCAAGAGACCCAGTACTTC. Translating gives CASSSAQETQYF.

This chain joins TRBV5-4 and TRBJ2-3; D is perhaps TRBD1 (5 bases). The CDR3 totals 13 residues. Trimming cost V 5 bases and J 12 bases, with 19 bases left between them. CDR1 and CDR2 from the germline V gene are SGHNT and YYREEE (reference sequence). The CDR3 loop is CASSALGQGPQYF. CDR3 bases: TGTGCCAGCAGTGCCTTGGGGCAGGGCCCACAGTATTTT.

This chain uses TRBV12-3 or TRBV12-4 with TRBJ1-2; D gene unclear. CDR3 length equals 12 residues. V dropped 6 bases and J dropped 8 bases, with 13 bases sitting between them. CDR3 sequence reads: CASRPSQSGYTF. CDR3 coding DNA: TGTGCCAGCAGGCCAAGTCAAAGCGGCTACACCTTC.

The chain couples TRBV5-5 to TRBJ2-7; D could derive from TRBD1 or TRBD2 (5 bases each). The germline V gene has CDR1 SGHKS and CDR2 YYEKEE (reference sequence). V was pared by 0 bases and J by 6 bases, with 7 bases between. The CDR3 has 12 amino acids. The DNA of the CDR3 is TGTGCCAGCAGCTTGGCTGGGGGCGAGCAGTACTTC. Protein sequence: CASSLAGGEQYF.

This clonotype was counted between two and nine times. This chain joins TRBV5-1 and TRBJ1-2, with a possible D match to TRBD1 (5 bases). Trimming shortened V by 7 bases and J by 3 bases, and 16 bases separated the two germline ends. There are 14 residues in the CDR3. Germline V gene lookup returns CDR1 SGHRS and CDR2 YFSETQ. The CDR3 here is CASSPGAQDYGYTF. The DNA for the CDR3 is TGCGCCAGCTCCCCCGGGGCGCAGGACTATGGCTACACCTTC.